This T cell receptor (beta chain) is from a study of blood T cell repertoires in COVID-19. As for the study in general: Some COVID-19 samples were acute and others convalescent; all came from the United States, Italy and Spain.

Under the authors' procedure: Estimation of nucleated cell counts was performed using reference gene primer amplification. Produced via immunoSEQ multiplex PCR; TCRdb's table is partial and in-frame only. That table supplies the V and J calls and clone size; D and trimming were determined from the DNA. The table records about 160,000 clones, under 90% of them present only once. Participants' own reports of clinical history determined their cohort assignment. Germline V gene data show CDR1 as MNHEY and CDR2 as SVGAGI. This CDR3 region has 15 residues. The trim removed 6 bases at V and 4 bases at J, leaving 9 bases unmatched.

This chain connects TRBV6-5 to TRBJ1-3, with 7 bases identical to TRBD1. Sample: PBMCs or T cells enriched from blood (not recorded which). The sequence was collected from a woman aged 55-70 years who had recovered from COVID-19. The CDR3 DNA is TGTGCCAGCAGGGAGACAGGGAGATTCGGAAACACCATATATTTT. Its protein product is CASRETGRFGNTIYF.